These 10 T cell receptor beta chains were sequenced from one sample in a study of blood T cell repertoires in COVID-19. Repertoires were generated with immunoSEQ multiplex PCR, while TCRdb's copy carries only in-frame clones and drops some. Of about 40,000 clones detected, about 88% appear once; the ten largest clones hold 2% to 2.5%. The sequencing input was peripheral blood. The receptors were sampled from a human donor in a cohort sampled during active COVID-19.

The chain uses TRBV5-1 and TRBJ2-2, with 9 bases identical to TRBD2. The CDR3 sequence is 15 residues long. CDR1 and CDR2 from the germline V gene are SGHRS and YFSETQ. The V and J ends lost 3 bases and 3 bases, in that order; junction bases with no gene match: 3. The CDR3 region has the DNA TGCGCCAGCAGCTCCGCGGGGGGGGACACCGGGGAGCTGTTTTTT. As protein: CASSSAGGDTGELFF.

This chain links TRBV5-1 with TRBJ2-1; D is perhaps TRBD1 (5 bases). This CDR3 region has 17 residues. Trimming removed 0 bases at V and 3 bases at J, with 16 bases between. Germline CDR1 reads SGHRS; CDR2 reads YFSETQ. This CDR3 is CASSLAAGAELYNEQFF. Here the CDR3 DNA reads TGCGCCAGCAGCTTGGCCGCTGGGGCCGAACTCTACAATGAGCAGTTCTTC.

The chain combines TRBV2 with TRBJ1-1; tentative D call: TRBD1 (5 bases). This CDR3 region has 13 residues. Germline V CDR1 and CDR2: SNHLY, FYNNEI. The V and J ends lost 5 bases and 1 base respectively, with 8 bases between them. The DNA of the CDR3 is TGTGCCAGCAGTCAACAGGCGAACACTGAAGCTTTCTTT. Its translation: CASSQQANTEAFF.

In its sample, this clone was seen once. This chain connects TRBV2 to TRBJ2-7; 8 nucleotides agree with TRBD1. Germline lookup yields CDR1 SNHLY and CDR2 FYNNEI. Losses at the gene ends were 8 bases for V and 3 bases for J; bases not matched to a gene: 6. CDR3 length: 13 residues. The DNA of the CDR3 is TGTGCCAGCGGAGGACAGGGCAACTACGAGCAGTACTTC. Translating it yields CASGGQGNYEQYF.

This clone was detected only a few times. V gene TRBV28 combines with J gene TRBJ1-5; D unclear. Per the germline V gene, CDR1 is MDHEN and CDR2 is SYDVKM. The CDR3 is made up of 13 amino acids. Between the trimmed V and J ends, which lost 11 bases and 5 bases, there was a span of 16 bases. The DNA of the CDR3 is TGTGCCGGAGCCCCCGCAGTTTATCAGCCCCAGCATTTT. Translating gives CAGAPAVYQPQHF.

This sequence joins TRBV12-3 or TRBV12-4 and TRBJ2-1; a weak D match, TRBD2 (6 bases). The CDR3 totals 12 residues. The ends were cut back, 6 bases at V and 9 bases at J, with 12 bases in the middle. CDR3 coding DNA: TGTGCCAGCAGCCCCTCGGGGGTTGAGCAGTTCTTC. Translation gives CASSPSGVEQFF.

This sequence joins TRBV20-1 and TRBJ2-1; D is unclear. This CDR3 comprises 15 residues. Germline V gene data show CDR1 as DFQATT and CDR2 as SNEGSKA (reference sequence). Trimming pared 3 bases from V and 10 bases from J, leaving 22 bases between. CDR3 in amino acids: CSASIGLVARSEQFF. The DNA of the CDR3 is TGCAGTGCTAGTATTGGTCTGGTGGCGCGGAGCGAGCAGTTCTTC.

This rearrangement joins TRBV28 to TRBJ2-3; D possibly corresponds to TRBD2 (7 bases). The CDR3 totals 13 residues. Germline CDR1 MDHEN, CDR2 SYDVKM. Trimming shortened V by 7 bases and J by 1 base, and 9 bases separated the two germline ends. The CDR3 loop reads CASKGGGTDTQYF. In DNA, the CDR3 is TGTGCCAGCAAGGGGGGGGGCACAGATACGCAGTATTTT.

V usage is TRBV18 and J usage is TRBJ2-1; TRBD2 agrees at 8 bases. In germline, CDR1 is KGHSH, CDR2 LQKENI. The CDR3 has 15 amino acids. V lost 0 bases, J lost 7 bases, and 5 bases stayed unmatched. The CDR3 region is CASSPPIAGYNEQFF. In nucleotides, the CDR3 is TGTGCCAGCTCACCACCGATAGCGGGGTATAATGAGCAGTTCTTC.

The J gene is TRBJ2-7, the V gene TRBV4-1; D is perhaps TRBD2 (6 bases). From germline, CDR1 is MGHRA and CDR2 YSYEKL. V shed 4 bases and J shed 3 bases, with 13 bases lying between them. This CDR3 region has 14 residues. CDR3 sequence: CASSLRREFYEQYF. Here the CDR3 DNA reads TGCGCCAGCAGCCTACGGAGGGAGTTCTACGAGCAGTACTTC.